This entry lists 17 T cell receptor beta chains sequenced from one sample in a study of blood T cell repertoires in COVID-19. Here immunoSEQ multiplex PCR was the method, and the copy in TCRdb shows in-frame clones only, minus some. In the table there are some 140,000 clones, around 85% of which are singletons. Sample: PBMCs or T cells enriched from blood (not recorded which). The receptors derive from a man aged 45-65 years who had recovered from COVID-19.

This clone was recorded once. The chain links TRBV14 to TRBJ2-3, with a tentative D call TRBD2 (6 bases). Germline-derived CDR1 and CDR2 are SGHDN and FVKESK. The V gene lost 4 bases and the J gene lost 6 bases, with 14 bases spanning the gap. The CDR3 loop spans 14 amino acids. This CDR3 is CASSPTDYWDTQYF. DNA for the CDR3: TGTGCCAGCAGCCCCACGGACTATTGGGATACGCAGTATTTT.

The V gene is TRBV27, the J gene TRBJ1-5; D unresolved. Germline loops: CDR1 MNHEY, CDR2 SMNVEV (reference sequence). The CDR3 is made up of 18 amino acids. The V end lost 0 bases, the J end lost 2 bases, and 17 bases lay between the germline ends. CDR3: CASSLSYRGDLGNQPQHF. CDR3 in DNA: TGTGCCAGCAGTTTATCGTATCGGGGAGATTTAGGCAATCAGCCCCAGCATTTT.

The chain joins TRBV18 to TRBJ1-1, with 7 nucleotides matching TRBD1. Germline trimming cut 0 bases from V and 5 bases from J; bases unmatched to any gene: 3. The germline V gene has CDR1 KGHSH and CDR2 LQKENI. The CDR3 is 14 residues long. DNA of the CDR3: TGTGCCAGCTCACCACCTCTCAGGGGGACTGAAGCTTTCTTT. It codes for CASSPPLRGTEAFF.

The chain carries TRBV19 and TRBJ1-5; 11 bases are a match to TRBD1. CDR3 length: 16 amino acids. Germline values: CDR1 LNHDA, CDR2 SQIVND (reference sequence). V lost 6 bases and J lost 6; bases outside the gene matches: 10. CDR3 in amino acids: CASRDTDRGRSQPQHF. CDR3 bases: TGTGCCAGTAGGGACACGGACAGGGGGCGAAGTCAGCCCCAGCATTTT.

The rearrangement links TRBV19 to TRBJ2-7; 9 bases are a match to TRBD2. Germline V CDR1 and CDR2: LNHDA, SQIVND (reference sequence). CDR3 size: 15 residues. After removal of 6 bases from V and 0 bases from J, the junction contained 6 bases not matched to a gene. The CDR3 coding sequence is TGTGCCAGTAGGACTAGCGGCTCGGGCTCCTACGAGCAGTACTTC. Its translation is CASRTSGSGSYEQYF.

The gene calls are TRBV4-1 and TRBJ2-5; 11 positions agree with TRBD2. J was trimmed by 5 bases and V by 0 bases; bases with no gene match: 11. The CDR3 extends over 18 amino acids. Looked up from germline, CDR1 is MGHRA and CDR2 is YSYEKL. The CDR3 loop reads CASSQDQTSGAGGETQYF. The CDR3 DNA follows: TGCGCCAGCAGCCAAGATCAGACTAGCGGGGCCGGCGGGGAGACCCAGTACTTC.

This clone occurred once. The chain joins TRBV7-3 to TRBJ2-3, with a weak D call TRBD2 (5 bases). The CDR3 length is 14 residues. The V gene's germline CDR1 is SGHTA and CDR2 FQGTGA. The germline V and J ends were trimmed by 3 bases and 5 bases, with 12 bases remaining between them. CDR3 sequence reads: CASSLFGVRDTQYF. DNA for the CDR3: TGTGCCAGCAGCTTGTTCGGGGTCAGAGATACGCAGTATTTT.

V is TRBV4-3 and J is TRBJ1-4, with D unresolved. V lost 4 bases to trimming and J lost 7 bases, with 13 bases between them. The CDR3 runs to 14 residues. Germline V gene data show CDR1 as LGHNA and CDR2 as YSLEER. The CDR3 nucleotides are TGCGCCAGCAGCCTCACAGTATTCTCTGAAAAACTGTTTTTT. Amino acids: CASSLTVFSEKLFF.

The CDR3: CASTDNGVNEKLFF. Written as DNA, the CDR3 is TGTGCCAGCACCGACAACGGGGTGAATGAAAAACTGTTTTTT. V usage is TRBV2 and J usage is TRBJ1-4; D uncertain. Germline assignment: CDR1 SNHLY and CDR2 FYNNEI. Trimming left V 7 bases short and J 5 bases short, with 14 bases between. The CDR3 sequence is 14 residues long.

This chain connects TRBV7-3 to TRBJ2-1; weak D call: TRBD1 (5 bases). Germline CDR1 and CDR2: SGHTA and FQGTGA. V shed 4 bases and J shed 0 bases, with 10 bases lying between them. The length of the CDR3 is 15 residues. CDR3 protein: CASSSDSSSYNEQFF. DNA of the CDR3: TGTGCCAGCAGCTCAGACAGCAGCTCCTACAATGAGCAGTTCTTC.

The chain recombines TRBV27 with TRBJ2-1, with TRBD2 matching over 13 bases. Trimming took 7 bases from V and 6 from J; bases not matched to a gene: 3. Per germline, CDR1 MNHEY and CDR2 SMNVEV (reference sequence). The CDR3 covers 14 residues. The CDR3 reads CASMTSGGSNEQFF. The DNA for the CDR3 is TGTGCCAGCATGACTAGCGGGGGGAGCAATGAGCAGTTCTTC.

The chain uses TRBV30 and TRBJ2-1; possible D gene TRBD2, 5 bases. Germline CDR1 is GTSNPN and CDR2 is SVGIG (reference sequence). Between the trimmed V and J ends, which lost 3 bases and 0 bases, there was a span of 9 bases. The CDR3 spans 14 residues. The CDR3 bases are TGTGCCTGGAGCGGGATAGGCTCCTACAATGAGCAGTTCTTC. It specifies CAWSGIGSYNEQFF.

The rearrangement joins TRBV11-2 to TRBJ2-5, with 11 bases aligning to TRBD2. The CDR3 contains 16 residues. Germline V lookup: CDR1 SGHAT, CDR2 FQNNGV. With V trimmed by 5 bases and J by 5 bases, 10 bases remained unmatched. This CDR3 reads CASSDTLAGGLETQYF. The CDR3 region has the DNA TGTGCCAGCAGCGACACCTTAGCGGGGGGGCTGGAGACCCAGTACTTC.

Written as DNA, the CDR3 is TGTGCCAGCAGCTTTCCGGGACAAAGCACCTACGAGCAGTACTTC. Protein sequence: CASSFPGQSTYEQYF. This chain connects TRBV5-4 to TRBJ2-7, with D possibly matching TRBD1 (6 bases). This CDR3 comprises 15 residues. V dropped 2 bases and J dropped 2 bases, with 14 bases sitting between them. Germline CDR1 reads SGHNT; CDR2 reads YYREEE (reference sequence).

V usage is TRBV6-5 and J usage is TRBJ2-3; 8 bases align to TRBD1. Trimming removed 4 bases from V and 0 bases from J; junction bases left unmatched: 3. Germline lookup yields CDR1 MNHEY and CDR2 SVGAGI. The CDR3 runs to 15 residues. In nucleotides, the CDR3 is TGTGCCAGCAGTTCCCAGGGGGCTAGCACAGATACGCAGTATTTT. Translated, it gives CASSSQGASTDTQYF.

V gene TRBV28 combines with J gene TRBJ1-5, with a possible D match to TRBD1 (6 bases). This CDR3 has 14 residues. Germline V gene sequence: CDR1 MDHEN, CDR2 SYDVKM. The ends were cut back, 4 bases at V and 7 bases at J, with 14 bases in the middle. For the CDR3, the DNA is TGTGCCAGCAGTTCGGGGGGGGGCGGCCAGCCCCAGCATTTT. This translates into CASSSGGGGQPQHF.

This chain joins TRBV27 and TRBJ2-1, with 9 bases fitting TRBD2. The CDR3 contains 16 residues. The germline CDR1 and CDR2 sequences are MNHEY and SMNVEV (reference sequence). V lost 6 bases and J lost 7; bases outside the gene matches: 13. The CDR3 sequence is CASSPWAGGPRNEQFF. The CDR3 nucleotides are TGTGCCAGCAGCCCTTGGGCGGGGGGGCCACGGAATGAGCAGTTCTTC.